The 32 T cell receptor beta chains in this list originate from one sample, sequenced in a study of blood T cell repertoires in COVID-19. Profiling relied on immunoSEQ multiplex PCR, and the TCRdb table lists in-frame clones only, not all of them. The sample includes fewer than 150,000 clones, nearly 85% seen only once; the top ten take roughly 4.3%. Sequencing used PBMCs or T cells enriched from blood (not recorded which). The receptors here all came from a man aged 50 or older in a cohort exposed to, infected with or recovered from COVID-19 (not recorded which).

The chain is built from TRBV29-1 and TRBJ2-2; TRBD1 agrees at 9 bases. The CDR3 is 13 amino acids. V was clipped by 7 bases and J by 4 bases; unmatched bases: 4. Germline CDR1 SQVTM, CDR2 ANQGSEA. CDR3 protein: CSGADRGTGELFF. The CDR3, as DNA: TGCAGCGGCGCGGACAGGGGCACCGGGGAGCTGTTTTTT.

The chain links TRBV6-5 to TRBJ1-2; weak D call: TRBD1 (6 bases). The CDR3 extends over 12 amino acids. From germline, CDR1 is MNHEY and CDR2 SVGAGI. V was clipped by 7 bases and J by 1 base, with 7 bases between them. CDR3 region: CASKGGNYGYTF. The CDR3 coding sequence is TGTGCCAGCAAAGGGGGTAACTATGGCTACACCTTC.

The chain recombines TRBV27 with TRBJ2-2; TRBD1 aligns across 8 bases. V trimming: 0 bases; J trimming: 7 bases; junction bases outside the gene matches: 4. This CDR3 contains 15 residues. CDR1 is MNHEY, CDR2 SMNVEV, per germline (reference sequence). The CDR3 DNA is TGTGCCAGCAGTTTATCGGACAGGGTGGTCGGGGAGCTGTTTTTT. Protein sequence: CASSLSDRVVGELFF.

V usage is TRBV27 and J usage is TRBJ2-7; weak D call: TRBD1 (6 bases). The CDR3 is made up of 17 amino acids. V lost 3 bases, J lost 1 base, and 19 bases lay in between. CDR1 and CDR2 from the germline V gene are MNHEY and SMNVEV (reference sequence). This CDR3 is CASSFMGAPAKSYEQYF. CDR3 sequence (DNA): TGTGCCAGCAGTTTCATGGGGGCCCCAGCCAAATCCTACGAGCAGTACTTC.

V usage is TRBV30 and J usage is TRBJ2-6; 9 bases match TRBD2. Per the germline V gene, CDR1 is GTSNPN and CDR2 is SVGIG (reference sequence). The CDR3 extends over 18 amino acids. Losses at the gene ends were 0 bases for V and 0 bases for J; bases not matched to a gene: 6. The CDR3, as DNA: TGTGCCTGGAGTGTGTTTCTAGCGGGGAGCTCTGGGGCCAACGTCCTGACTTTC. As protein: CAWSVFLAGSSGANVLTF.

The genes are TRBV10-2 and TRBJ1-2; TRBD1 aligns across 7 bases. Germline CDR1 reads WSHSY; CDR2 reads SAAADI. CDR3 length equals 14 residues. The J segment lost 0 bases and the V segment lost 8 bases, leaving 6 bases of the junction unmatched. The CDR3 loop is CASGDSLANYGYTF. The CDR3 nucleotides read TGCGCCAGCGGGGACAGTCTCGCTAACTATGGCTACACCTTC.

The CDR3 reads CASSFRNRDQPQHF. CDR3 DNA sequence: TGTGCCAGCAGTTTCCGGAACAGGGATCAGCCCCAGCATTTT. The chain joins TRBV28 to TRBJ1-5, with D perhaps matching TRBD1 (6 bases). The CDR3 loop spans 14 amino acids. Trimming left V 3 bases short and J 5 bases short, with 11 bases between. Germline lookup yields CDR1 MDHEN and CDR2 SYDVKM.

This chain connects TRBV27 to TRBJ2-5; 8 positions match TRBD2. Germline CDR1 MNHEY, CDR2 SMNVEV (reference sequence). The CDR3 is 15 amino acids. The junction had 7 bases not matched to a gene; V was cut back by 3 bases and J by 4 bases. The CDR3 spells CASSLFAGGLETQYF. Here the CDR3 DNA reads TGTGCCAGCAGTTTGTTTGCGGGAGGCCTAGAGACCCAGTACTTC.

The chain links TRBV7-9 to TRBJ2-1; D possibly corresponds to TRBD1 (5 bases). From germline, CDR1 is SEHNR and CDR2 FQNEAQ (reference sequence). Trimming removed 7 bases at V and 4 bases at J, with 11 bases between. CDR3 length equals 13 residues. CDR3 DNA sequence: TGTGCCAGCATCCCTGACAGATACAATGAGCAGTTCTTC. Translating it yields CASIPDRYNEQFF.

V is TRBV19 and J is TRBJ2-7; 11 bases map to TRBD1. CDR1 and CDR2 from the germline V gene are LNHDA and SQIVND (reference sequence). The J segment lost 2 bases and the V segment lost 6 bases, leaving 6 bases of the junction unmatched. The CDR3 has 15 amino acids. The CDR3 sequence: CASSPGQGDTYEQYF. The CDR3 region has the DNA TGTGCCAGTAGCCCGGGACAGGGGGATACCTACGAGCAGTACTTC.

The gene calls are TRBV9 and TRBJ2-7; 9 bases are a match to TRBD2. The V gene end was trimmed by 0 bases and the J gene end by 4 bases; junction bases not matched to a gene: 5. The CDR3 spans 15 residues. The germline V gene encodes CDR1 SGDLS and CDR2 YYNGEE. The CDR3 coding sequence is TGTGCCAGCAGCGTAGGGCGGGAGGGGGTTTACGAGCAGTACTTC. Protein: CASSVGREGVYEQYF.

The DNA for the CDR3 is TGTGCCAGCAGCCCCCGGGACAGGAGCTCCTACGAGCAGTACTTC. Residues: CASSPRDRSSYEQYF. V usage is TRBV21-1 and J usage is TRBJ2-7; no check of the table's D call, TRBD1, against the DNA was made. TRBV21-1 is labeled a pseudogene. The CDR3 length is 15 residues.

The rearrangement links TRBV7-2 to TRBJ2-3, with D possibly TRBD1 on 6 matching bases. There are 14 residues in the CDR3. V was cut by 8 bases and J by 0 bases, with 12 bases left in between. The V gene's germline CDR1 is SGHTA and CDR2 FQGNSA. This CDR3 is CASGRGGSTDTQYF. The CDR3 DNA follows: TGTGCCAGCGGCAGAGGGGGAAGCACAGATACGCAGTATTTT.

This clone has only one observation. The chain has TRBV25-1 and TRBJ1-2; TRBD1 matches at 10 bases. The J segment lost 0 bases and the V segment lost 0 bases, leaving 7 bases of the junction unmatched. The germline gives CDR1 MGHDK, CDR2 SYGVNS. The CDR3 consists of 18 residues. CDR3: CASSEYGTGALSNYGYTF. The CDR3 bases are TGTGCCAGCAGTGAATACGGGACAGGGGCCCTCTCTAACTATGGCTACACCTTC.

The chain uses TRBV19 and TRBJ2-5, with unresolved D. The germline CDR1 and CDR2 sequences are LNHDA and SQIVND (reference sequence). The V gene lost 1 base and the J gene lost 0 bases, with 15 bases spanning the gap. There are 17 residues in the CDR3. In DNA form, the CDR3 reads TGTGCCAGTAGTATAGGGGCCGCCCTGGCAAACCAAGAGACCCAGTACTTC. It translates to CASSIGAALANQETQYF.

This clone was found once. This chain joins TRBV29-1 and TRBJ2-2; D not resolved. From germline, CDR1 is SQVTM and CDR2 ANQGSEA. The CDR3 sequence is 14 residues long. V lost 2 bases and J lost 2, with 9 bases in between. The CDR3 reads CSVESSSNTGELFF. The CDR3 DNA reads as TGCAGCGTTGAATCCAGTTCTAACACCGGGGAGCTGTTTTTT.

The chain combines TRBV28 with TRBJ2-3, with a weak D call TRBD1 (5 bases). CDR3 length equals 14 residues. The germline gives CDR1 MDHEN, CDR2 SYDVKM. Trimming cost V 1 base and J 5 bases, with 10 bases left between them. The CDR3 spells CASSLSGLEDTQYF. CDR3 sequence (DNA): TGTGCCAGCAGTTTATCAGGGCTGGAAGATACGCAGTATTTT.

This clone showed up just once. The V and J genes are TRBV6-5 and TRBJ1-2; TRBD1 agrees at 10 bases. Unmatched junction bases numbered 6, after V lost 6 bases and J lost 5 bases. Germline-derived CDR1 and CDR2 are MNHEY and SVGAGI. The CDR3 is made up of 14 amino acids. CDR3 in DNA: TGTGCCAGCAGAAGGGGGACAGGGGAATATGGCTACACCTTC. It is translated as CASRRGTGEYGYTF.

The chain recombines TRBV24-1 with TRBJ2-3, with 7 bases lining up with TRBD2. CDR1 is KGHDR and CDR2 is SFDVKD in the germline V gene. The CDR3 spans 15 residues. J gave up 2 bases and V 4 bases, and 5 bases lay outside the gene matches. The CDR3 nucleotides are TGTGCCACCAGTGACCTCAGCGGGAACACAGATACGCAGTATTTT. It is translated as CATSDLSGNTDTQYF.

The CDR3 loop is CASDMTSGSMRKQFF. The CDR3 nucleotides are TGTGCCAGTGATATGACTAGCGGGAGTATGAGGAAGCAGTTCTTC. The genes are TRBV28 and TRBJ2-1, with 12 nucleotides matching TRBD2. This CDR3 is built from 15 residues. J lost 11 bases, V lost 9 bases, and 14 bases had no gene match. Germline V gene lookup returns CDR1 MDHEN and CDR2 SYDVKM.

The rearrangement links TRBV24-1 to TRBJ1-1; a weak D match, TRBD1 (5 bases). Germline values: CDR1 KGHDR, CDR2 SFDVKD. V lost 3 bases and J 11 bases, leaving 9 bases between the germline ends. The CDR3 has 11 amino acids. CDR3 residues: CATSDQGTAFF. The CDR3 DNA sequence: TGTGCCACCAGTGATCAGGGTACGGCTTTCTTT.

The chain is built from TRBV2 and TRBJ2-7, with no clear D. The CDR3 is 12 amino acids. Trimming stripped 4 bases from V and 0 bases from J, with 4 bases between. Germline assignment: CDR1 SNHLY and CDR2 FYNNEI. CDR3 DNA sequence: TGTGCCAGCAGTGGAGACTCCTACGAGCAGTACTTC. Encoded protein: CASSGDSYEQYF.

V usage is TRBV5-4 and J usage is TRBJ2-7; TRBD2 agrees at 8 bases. Per germline, CDR1 SGHNT and CDR2 YYREEE (reference sequence). V trimming: 3 bases; J trimming: 9 bases; junction bases outside the gene matches: 8. The CDR3 contains 13 residues. This CDR3 reads CASSSHSGMGQYF. The CDR3 DNA follows: TGTGCCAGCAGCTCTCATAGCGGGATGGGGCAGTACTTC.

J is TRBJ2-3 and V is TRBV5-1, with 9 bases that match TRBD2. This CDR3 has 15 residues. CDR1 is SGHRS and CDR2 is YFSETQ in the germline V gene. J lost 0 bases, V lost 4 bases, and 3 bases had no gene match. CDR3 region: CASSAAGGSTDTQYF. CDR3 nucleotide sequence: TGCGCCAGCAGCGCAGCGGGGGGAAGCACAGATACGCAGTATTTT.

This clone was observed a few times. The chain links TRBV7-2 to TRBJ2-5, with 8 bases fitting TRBD2. Germline values: CDR1 SGHTA, CDR2 FQGNSA. The J segment lost 2 bases and the V segment lost 0 bases, leaving 5 bases of the junction unmatched. The CDR3 loop spans 16 amino acids. The CDR3 nucleotides read TGTGCCAGCAGCTTAGCGAACCAGCGGGGGCAAGAGACCCAGTACTTC. Translated: CASSLANQRGQETQYF.

The J gene is TRBJ2-7, the V gene TRBV6-5; the D gene is possibly TRBD2 (6 bases). CDR3 size: 13 residues. The V gene's germline CDR1 is MNHEY and CDR2 SVGAGI. Between the trimmed V and J ends, which lost 7 bases and 6 bases, there was a span of 16 bases. The CDR3 nucleotides read TGTGCCAGCAAAGGAGGGGCCGACGGCGAGCAGTACTTC. It codes for CASKGGADGEQYF.

The CDR3 DNA follows: TGTGCCAGCAGCCAAGTAGGCCAGGGCAACTACAATGAGCAGTTCTTC. It translates to CASSQVGQGNYNEQFF. The chain employs TRBV3-1 (or the pseudogene TRBV3-2) and TRBJ2-1; D possibly corresponds to TRBD1 (5 bases). This CDR3 comprises 16 residues. CDR1 is LGHDT, CDR2 YNNKEL, per germline (reference sequence). Trimming took off 1 base at V and 3 bases at J, with 13 bases between the two ends.

The chain uses TRBV27 and TRBJ2-3; D is unresolved. This CDR3 is 11 amino acids long. V lost 4 bases, J lost 3 bases, and 2 bases lay in between. Germline lookup yields CDR1 MNHEY and CDR2 SMNVEV (reference sequence). CDR3 residues: CASSSTDTQYF. As DNA, the CDR3 is TGTGCCAGCAGTTCTACAGATACGCAGTATTTT.

This clone was observed a handful of times. This chain uses TRBV7-8 with TRBJ1-5; D gene ambiguous. The CDR3 sequence is 15 residues long. Germline V lookup: CDR1 SGHVS, CDR2 FQNEAQ. The V gene lost 5 bases and the J gene lost 0 bases, with 11 bases spanning the gap. The CDR3 is CASSMNIDSNQPQHF. The CDR3 nucleotides are TGTGCCAGCAGCATGAACATTGATAGCAATCAGCCCCAGCATTTT.

This chain links TRBV7-9 with TRBJ2-3; a weak D match, TRBD1 (6 bases). CDR3 length equals 14 residues. Trimming took off 5 bases at V and 0 bases at J, with 9 bases between the two ends. The V gene's germline CDR1 is SEHNR and CDR2 FQNEAQ (reference sequence). In DNA, the CDR3 is TGTGCCAGCAGCGGGGACATCAGCACAGATACGCAGTATTTT. It is translated as CASSGDISTDTQYF.

V is TRBV28 and J is TRBJ1-1; no reliable D call. Germline V gives CDR1 MDHEN, CDR2 SYDVKM. Trimming left V 3 bases short and J 7 bases short, with 9 bases between. The CDR3 consists of 12 residues. In DNA form, the CDR3 reads TGTGCCAGCAGTTTCCGCGGAGTTGAAGCTTTCTTT. This gives the protein CASSFRGVEAFF.

Notes on this clone: This specimen includes other DNA sequences encoding the same CDR3. CDR3 protein: CASSLSYEQYF. The CDR3, as DNA: TGTGCCAGCAGCCTCTCCTACGAGCAGTACTTC. This rearrangement joins TRBV7-2 to TRBJ2-7; D not resolved. CDR3 length equals 11 residues. V shed 5 bases and J shed 0 bases, with 2 bases lying between them. The germline gives CDR1 SGHTA, CDR2 FQGNSA. Filled out from reference TRBV7-2 and TRBJ2-7, the complete variable domain reads GAGVSQSPSNKVTEKGKDVELRCDPISGHTALYWYRQSLGQGLEFLIYFQGNSAPDKSGLPSDRFSAERTGGSVSTLTIQRTQQEDSAVYLCASSLSYEQYFGPGTRLTVT.